Only one count was recorded for the clone carrying this T cell receptor beta chain. The CDR3 has 12 amino acids. Germline V gene lookup returns CDR1 SQVTM and CDR2 ANQGSEA. Trimming stripped 5 bases from V and 6 bases from J, with 13 bases between. Participants classified as exposed had met a COVID-19 case within 2 weeks before study entry. Methods used by the authors: How many nucleated cells were present was estimated from reference gene primer amplification. TCRdb's table, derived via immunoSEQ multiplex PCR, lists solely in-frame clones and lacks some. For V, J and clone size, that table is used; D and trimming come from the DNA. The repertoire holds fewer than 300,000 clones, 80% to 85% seen once, with about 5% in the top ten. The data originate from a study of blood T cell repertoires in COVID-19.

This receptor was obtained from a man aged 40-55 years who had been exposed to COVID-19. V and J are TRBV29-1 and TRBJ1-1, with D perhaps matching TRBD1 (5 bases). The sample was PBMCs or T cells enriched from blood (not recorded which). The CDR3 nucleotides read TGCAGCGTTCAGGGTTTTGTTGCTGAAGCTTTCTTT. Its translation: CSVQGFVAEAFF.